This T cell receptor beta chain was recorded in a study of T cells expressing NK-cell markers. Study-wide background: Among eight sequenced donors, seven carried HCMV seropositivity while one was seronegative. General observations from the study: Of the CD8+ T cell pool in about 6 donors, roughly 1.0-7.5% was accounted for by dominant NKG2C+ clonotypes. In a few donors, dominant clonotypes made up about 25-60.1% of CD3+CD56-NKG2C+ cells.

Details on this clonotype: Its specificity is unknown.

TCR beta cDNA was made by 5'RACE template switching with UMIs. TCRdb reprocessed the 5' RACE reads; each CDR3 protein has one entry and no DNA is given. Here the sample table reports around 470,000 distinct CDR3 sequences. This receptor was taken from a woman aged 50 to 60 in good health. The sequenced sample consisted of blood T cells: a sorted CD56 or NKG2C T cell subset, CD4+ or CD8+ T cells, or bulk PBMC T cells (not recorded which).

The CDR3 spells CSVQPGQRNEKLFF. This chain uses TRBV29-1 with TRBJ1-4. Germline V lookup: CDR1 SQVTM, CDR2 ANQGSEA. This CDR3 is 14 amino acids long.